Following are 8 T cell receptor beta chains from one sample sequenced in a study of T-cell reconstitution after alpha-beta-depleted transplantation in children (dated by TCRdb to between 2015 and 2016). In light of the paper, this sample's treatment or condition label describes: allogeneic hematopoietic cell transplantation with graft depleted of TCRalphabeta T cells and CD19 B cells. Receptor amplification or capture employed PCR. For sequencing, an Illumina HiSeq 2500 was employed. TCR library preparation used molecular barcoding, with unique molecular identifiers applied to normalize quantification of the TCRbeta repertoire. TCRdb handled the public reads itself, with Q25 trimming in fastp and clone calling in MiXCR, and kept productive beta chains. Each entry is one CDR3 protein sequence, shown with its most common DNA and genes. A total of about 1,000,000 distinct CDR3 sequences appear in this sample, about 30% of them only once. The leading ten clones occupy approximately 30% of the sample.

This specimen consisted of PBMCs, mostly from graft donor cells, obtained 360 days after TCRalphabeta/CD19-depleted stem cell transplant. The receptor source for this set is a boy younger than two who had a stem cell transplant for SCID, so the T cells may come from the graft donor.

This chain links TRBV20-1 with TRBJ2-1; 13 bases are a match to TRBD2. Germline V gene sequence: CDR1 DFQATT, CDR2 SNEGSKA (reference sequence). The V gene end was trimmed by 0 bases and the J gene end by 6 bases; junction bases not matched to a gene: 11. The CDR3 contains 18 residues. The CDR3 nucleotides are TGCAGTGCTAGAGACCCACTTACTAGCGGGGGGGCGGTCAATGAGCAGTTCTTC. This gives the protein CSARDPLTSGGAVNEQFF.

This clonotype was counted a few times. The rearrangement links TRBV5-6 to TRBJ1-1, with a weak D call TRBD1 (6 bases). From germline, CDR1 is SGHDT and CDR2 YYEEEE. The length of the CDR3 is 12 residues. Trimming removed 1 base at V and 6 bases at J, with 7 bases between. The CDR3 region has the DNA TGTGCCAGCAGCTTGTACAGGGCTGAAGCTTTCTTT. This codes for CASSLYRAEAFF.

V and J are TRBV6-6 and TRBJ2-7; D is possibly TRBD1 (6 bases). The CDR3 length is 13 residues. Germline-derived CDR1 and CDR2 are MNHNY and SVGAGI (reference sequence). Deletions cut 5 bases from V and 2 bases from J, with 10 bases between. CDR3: CASSTAGAYEQYF. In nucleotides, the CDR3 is TGTGCCAGCAGTACGGCAGGGGCCTACGAGCAGTACTTC.

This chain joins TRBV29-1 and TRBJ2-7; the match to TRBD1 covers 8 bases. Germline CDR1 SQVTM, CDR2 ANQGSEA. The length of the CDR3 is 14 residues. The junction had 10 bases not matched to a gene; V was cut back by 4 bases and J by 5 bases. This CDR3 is CSVVRTGSFNEQYF. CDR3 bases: TGCAGCGTTGTCCGGACAGGGTCATTCAACGAGCAGTACTTC.

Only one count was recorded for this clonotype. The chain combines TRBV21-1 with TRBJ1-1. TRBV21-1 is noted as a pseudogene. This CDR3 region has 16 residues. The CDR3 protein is CASSKAGGQGGTEAFF. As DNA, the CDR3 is TGTGCCAGCAGCAAAGCTGGAGGGCAGGGCGGCACTGAAGCTTTCTTT.

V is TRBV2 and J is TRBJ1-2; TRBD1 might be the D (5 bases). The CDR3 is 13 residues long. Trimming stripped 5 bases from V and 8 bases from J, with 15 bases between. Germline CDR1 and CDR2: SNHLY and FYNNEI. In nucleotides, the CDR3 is TGTGCCAGCAGTCCGGCAGGGATATGGGGCTACACCTTC. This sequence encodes CASSPAGIWGYTF.

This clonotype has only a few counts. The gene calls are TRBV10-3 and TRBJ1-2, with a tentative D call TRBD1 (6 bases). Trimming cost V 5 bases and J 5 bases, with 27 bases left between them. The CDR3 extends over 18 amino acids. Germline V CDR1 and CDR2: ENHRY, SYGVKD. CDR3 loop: CAISSEGGRRLGGYGYTF. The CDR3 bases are TGTGCCATCAGTTCGGAGGGGGGGCGGCGGCTTGGGGGATATGGCTACACCTTC.

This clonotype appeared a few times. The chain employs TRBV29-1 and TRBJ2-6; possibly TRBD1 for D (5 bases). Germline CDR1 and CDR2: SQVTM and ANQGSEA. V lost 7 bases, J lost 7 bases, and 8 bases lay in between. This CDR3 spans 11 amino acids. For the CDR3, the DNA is TGCAGCGCAGGGATTGCCAACGTCCTGACTTTC. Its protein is CSAGIANVLTF.